This is a list of T cell receptor beta chains from one sample in a study of cytomegalovirus exposure and HLA in healthy donors. Method: immunoSEQ multiplex PCR; TCRdb's copy keeps in-frame clones and lacks some. The sample has more than 45,000 clones. Sequencing was carried out using PBMCs. These receptors all come from a woman in her twenties or thirties in good health and CMV-seropositive. The CDR3 runs from the conserved cysteine through the conserved F or W. A D gene is named only where the DNA matches it firmly.

J,V,D,DNA,CDR3
TRBJ2-7,TRBV18,TRBD1,TGTGCCAGCTCACCGGACAGGGGGAGAAACAACGAGCAGTACTTC,CASSPDRGRNNEQYF
TRBJ1-5,TRBV12-5,-,TGTGCTAGGGAACCTACCGGGACACGCAATCAGCCCCAGCATTTT,CAREPTGTRNQPQHF
TRBJ2-1,TRBV7-3,TRBD2,TGTGCCAGCAGCTTGGCCGGGACTAGCGCATACAATGAGCAGTTCTTC,CASSLAGTSAYNEQFF
TRBJ2-1,TRBV6-5,-,TGTGCCAGCAGTATCCGGGAATCCTACAATGAGCAGTTCTTC,CASSIRESYNEQFF
TRBJ2-1,TRBV9,TRBD1,TGTGCCAGCTCAGGGGGCATGGATGAGCAGTTCTTC,CASSGGMDEQFF
TRBJ1-1,TRBV6-5,-,TGTGCCAGCACCCCACAGGGTAACACTGAAGCTTTCTTT,CASTPQGNTEAFF
TRBJ2-7,TRBV7-9,-,TGTGCCAGCAGCTTTGGCGGCTCCTACGAGCAGTACTTC,CASSFGGSYEQYF
TRBJ1-2,TRBV18,-,TGTGCCAGCTCACCAAGCCCGGCAGGGGAATTCTATGGCTACACCTTC,CASSPSPAGEFYGYTF
TRBJ2-1,TRBV7-9,-,TGTGCCAGCAGCCACTCCGGGGTGGGATACAATGAGCAGTTCTTC,CASSHSGVGYNEQFF
TRBJ1-2,TRBV5-6,TRBD1,TGTGCCAGCAGCAAGGGACAGGCCTATGGCTACACCTTC,CASSKGQAYGYTF
TRBJ1-4,TRBV28,TRBD1,TGTGCCAGCAGGTGGACAGGTTCTGAAAAACTGTTTTTT,CASRWTGSEKLFF